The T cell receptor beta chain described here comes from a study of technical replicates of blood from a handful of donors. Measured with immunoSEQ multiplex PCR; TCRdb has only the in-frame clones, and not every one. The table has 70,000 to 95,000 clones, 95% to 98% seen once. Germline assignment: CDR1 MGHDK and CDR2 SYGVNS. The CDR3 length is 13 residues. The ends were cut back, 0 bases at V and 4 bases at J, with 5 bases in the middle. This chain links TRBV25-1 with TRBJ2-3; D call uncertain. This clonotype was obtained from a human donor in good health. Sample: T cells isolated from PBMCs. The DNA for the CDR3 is TGTGCCAGCAGTGAATATTCAGCAGATACGCAGTATTTT. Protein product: CASSEYSADTQYF.